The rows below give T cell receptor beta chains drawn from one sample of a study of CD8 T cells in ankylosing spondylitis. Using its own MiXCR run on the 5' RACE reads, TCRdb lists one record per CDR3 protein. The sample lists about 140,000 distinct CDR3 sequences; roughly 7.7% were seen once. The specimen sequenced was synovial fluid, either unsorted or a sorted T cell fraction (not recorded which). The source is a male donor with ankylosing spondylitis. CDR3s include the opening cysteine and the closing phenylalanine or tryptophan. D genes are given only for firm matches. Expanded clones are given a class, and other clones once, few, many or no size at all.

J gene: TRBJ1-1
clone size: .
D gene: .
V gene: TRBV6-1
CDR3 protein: CASRTTPPRKNTEAFF
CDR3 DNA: TGTGCCAGCAGAACCACACCACCCAGAAAAAACACTGAAGCTTTCTTT

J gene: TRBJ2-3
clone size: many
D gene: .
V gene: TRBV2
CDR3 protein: CASSRESMSTDTQYF
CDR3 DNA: TGTGCCAGCTCTCGGGAGTCCATGAGCACAGATACGCAGTATTTT

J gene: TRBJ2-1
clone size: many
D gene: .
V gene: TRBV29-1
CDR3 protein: CSSRATLYNEQFF
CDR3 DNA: TGCAGCTCGCGGGCGACCCTCTACAATGAGCAGTTCTTC

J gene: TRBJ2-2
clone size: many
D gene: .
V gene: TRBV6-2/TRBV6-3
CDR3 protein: CASSYYPAGELFF
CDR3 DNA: TGTGCCAGCAGTTACTATCCGGCCGGGGAGCTGTTTTTT

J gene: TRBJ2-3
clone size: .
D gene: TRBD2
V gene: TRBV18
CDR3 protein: CASSPGLAGVADTQYF
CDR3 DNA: TGTGCCAGCTCACCAGGGCTAGCGGGAGTGGCAGATACGCAGTATTTT

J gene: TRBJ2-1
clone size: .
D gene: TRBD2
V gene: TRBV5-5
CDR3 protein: CASSLLAGPLPHEQFF
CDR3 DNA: TGTGCCAGCAGCCTGTTAGCGGGCCCTCTCCCTCATGAGCAGTTCTTC

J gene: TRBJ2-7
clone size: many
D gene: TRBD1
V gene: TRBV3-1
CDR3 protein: CASSPQGVHEQYF
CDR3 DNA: TGTGCCAGCAGCCCCCAGGGGGTTCACGAGCAGTACTTC

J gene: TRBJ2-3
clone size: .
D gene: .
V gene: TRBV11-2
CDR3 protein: CASSLEIQAGADTQYF
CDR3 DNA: TGTGCCAGCAGCTTAGAAATCCAGGCCGGCGCAGATACGCAGTATTTT

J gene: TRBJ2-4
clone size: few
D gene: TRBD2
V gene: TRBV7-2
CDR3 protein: CASSFASGVAKNIQYF
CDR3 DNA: TGTGCCAGCAGCTTTGCTAGCGGGGTAGCCAAAAACATTCAGTACTTC

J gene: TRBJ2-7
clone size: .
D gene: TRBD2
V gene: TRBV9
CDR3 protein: CASSPAGLAGDEQYF
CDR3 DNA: TGTGCCAGCAGCCCGGCGGGACTAGCGGGCGACGAGCAGTACTTC

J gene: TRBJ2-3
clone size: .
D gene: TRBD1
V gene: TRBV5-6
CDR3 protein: CAGSGQDPTDTQYF
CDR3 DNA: TGTGCCGGCAGTGGACAGGACCCCACAGATACGCAGTATTTT